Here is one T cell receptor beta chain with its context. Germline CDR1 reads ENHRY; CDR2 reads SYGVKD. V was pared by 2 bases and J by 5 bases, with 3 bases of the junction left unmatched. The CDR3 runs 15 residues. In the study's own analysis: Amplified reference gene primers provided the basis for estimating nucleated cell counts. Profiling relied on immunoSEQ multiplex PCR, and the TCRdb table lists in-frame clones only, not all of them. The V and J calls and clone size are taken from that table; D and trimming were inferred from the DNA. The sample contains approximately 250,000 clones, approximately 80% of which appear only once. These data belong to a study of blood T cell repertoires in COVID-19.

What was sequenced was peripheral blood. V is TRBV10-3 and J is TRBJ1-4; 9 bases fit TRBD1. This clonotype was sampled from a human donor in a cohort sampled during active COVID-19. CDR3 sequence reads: CAISERDRVNEKLFF. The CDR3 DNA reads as TGTGCCATCAGTGAGAGGGACAGGGTAAATGAAAAACTGTTTTTT.